Sequencing of this T cell receptor (beta chain) was carried out in a study of CD8+ T cells in alopecia areata. Study-wide results and limits: Numerous expanded lesional clones remained in scalp and blood during tofacitinib.

CDR1 is SGDLS, CDR2 YYNGEE, per germline. This CDR3 comprises 15 residues. The trim removed 0 bases at V and 4 bases at J, leaving 6 bases unmatched. Noted treatment: oral pan-JAK inhibitor, 5-10 mg twice daily. Collected material from alopecia areata patients comprised lesional scalp punch biopsies and peripheral blood. Following RNA extraction, reverse transcription yielded cDNA that acted as the sequencing template. Profiling relied on immunoSEQ multiplex PCR, and the TCRdb table lists in-frame clones only, not all of them. The repertoire has about 200,000 clones, 50% to 70% of them found once; the top ten carry 1.6%. This clone was observed once. Its specificity is unknown.

The source is a human donor with alopecia areata. V gene TRBV9 combines with J gene TRBJ2-7; 8 positions match TRBD1. This specimen consisted of CD4+ T cells sorted from blood, obtained at week 4, from a patient treated with tofacitinib. The CDR3 region has the DNA TGTGCCAGCAGCGTAGGTCCAGGGGGCGCATACGAGCAGTACTTC. This translates into CASSVGPGGAYEQYF.